This T cell receptor beta chain emerged from a study of cytomegalovirus exposure and HLA in healthy donors. Study outcomes and limitations: Some public TCRs appeared in many individuals, while most sequences were rare. Cytomegalovirus status, reportedly, was diagnosed with high specificity and sensitivity by the classifier. Researchers counted approximately 160 TCR beta chains as cytomegalovirus-associated.

From the 120-subject validation cohort, which was separate from the roughly 620-subject first cohort, the donors were drawn. As regards this clone: Its antigen is as yet unknown.

The CDR3 loop spans 14 amino acids. From germline, CDR1 is MDHEN and CDR2 SYDVKM. V dropped 8 bases and J dropped 0; count of bases not matched to a gene: 3. Repertoires were generated with immunoSEQ multiplex PCR, while TCRdb's copy carries only in-frame clones and drops some. The repertoire holds approximately 120,000 clones, with around nine tenths as singletons. The specimen was PBMCs. V usage is TRBV28 and J usage is TRBJ2-1; the match to TRBD2 covers 8 bases. The clonotype was recovered from a young woman in good health and CMV-seronegative. The CDR3 DNA is TGTGCCAGCGAAGCGGGAGTCTCCTACAATGAGCAGTTCTTC. Translated, it gives CASEAGVSYNEQFF.